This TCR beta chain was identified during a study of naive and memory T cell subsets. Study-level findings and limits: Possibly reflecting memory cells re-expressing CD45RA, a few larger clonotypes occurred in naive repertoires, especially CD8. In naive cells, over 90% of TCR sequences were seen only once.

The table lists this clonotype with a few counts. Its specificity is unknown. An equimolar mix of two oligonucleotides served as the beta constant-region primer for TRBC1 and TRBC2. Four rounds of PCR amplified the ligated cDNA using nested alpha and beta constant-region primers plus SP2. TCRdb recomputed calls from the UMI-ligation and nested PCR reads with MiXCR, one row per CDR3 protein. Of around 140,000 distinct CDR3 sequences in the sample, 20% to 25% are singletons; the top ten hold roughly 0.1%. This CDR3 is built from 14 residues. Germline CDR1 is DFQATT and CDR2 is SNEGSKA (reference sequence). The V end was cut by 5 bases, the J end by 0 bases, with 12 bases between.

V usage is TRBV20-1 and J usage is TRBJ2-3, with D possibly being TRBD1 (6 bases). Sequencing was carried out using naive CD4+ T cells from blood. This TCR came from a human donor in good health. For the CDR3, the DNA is TGCAGTGCTCGAAGACAGGAGAGCACAGATACGCAGTATTTT. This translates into CSARRQESTDTQYF.